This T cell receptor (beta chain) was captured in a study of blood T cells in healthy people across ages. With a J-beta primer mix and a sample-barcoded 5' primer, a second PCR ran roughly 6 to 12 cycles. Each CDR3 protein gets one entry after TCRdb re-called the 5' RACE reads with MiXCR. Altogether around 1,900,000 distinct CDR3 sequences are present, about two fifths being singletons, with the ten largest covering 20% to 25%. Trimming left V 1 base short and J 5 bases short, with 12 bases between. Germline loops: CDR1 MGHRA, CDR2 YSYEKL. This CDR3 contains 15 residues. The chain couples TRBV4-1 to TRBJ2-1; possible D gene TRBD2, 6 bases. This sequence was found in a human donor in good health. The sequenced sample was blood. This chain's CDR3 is CASSQGWGEDNEQFF. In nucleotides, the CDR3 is TGCGCCAGCAGCCAAGGCTGGGGGGAAGACAATGAGCAGTTCTTC.